These 15 T cell receptor beta chains were all obtained from the same sample, sequenced in a study of blood T cell repertoires in COVID-19. Sequencing was performed with immunoSEQ multiplex PCR; in TCRdb, only in-frame clones are kept and a portion is missing. The profile shows roughly 380,000 clones, 75% to 90% of them singletons. The sequencing sample was made of peripheral blood. These receptors were collected from a young woman with acute or convalescent COVID-19.

This chain links TRBV1 with TRBJ1-1; TRBD1, the D gene given by the table, was not confirmed from the DNA. TRBV1 is reported as a pseudogene. CDR3 length equals 14 residues. CDR3 DNA sequence: TGCACCAGCAGCGGAACAGGGGGAGGCACTGAAGCTTTCTTT. Its translation is CTSSGTGGGTEAFF.

This clone was detected many times. The V call is TRBV6-4, the J call TRBJ2-2; no reliable D call. This CDR3 has 13 amino acids. CDR1 is MRHNA, CDR2 SNTAGT, per germline. The V end was cut by 0 bases, the J end by 8 bases, with 7 bases between. In nucleotides, the CDR3 is TGTGCCAGCAGTGACTCGAGCTCGGGGGAGCTGTTTTTT. Its translation: CASSDSSSGELFF.

The rearrangement links TRBV5-4 to TRBJ1-3, with a tentative D call TRBD1 (6 bases). This CDR3 contains 14 residues. Germline lookup yields CDR1 SGHNT and CDR2 YYREEE (reference sequence). Trimming stripped 2 bases from V and 4 bases from J, with 10 bases between. The CDR3, as DNA: TGTGCCAGCAGCTTCTACAGGGAGGGAAACACCATATATTTT. Its translation: CASSFYREGNTIYF. Drawing the rest from reference TRBV5-4 and TRBJ1-3, the complete variable domain is ETGVTQSPTHLIKTRGQQVTLRCSSQSGHNTVSWYQQALGQGPQFIFQYYREEENGRGNFPPRFSGLQFPNYSSELNVNALELDDSALYLCASSFYREGNTIYFGEGSWLTVV.

This clone has a handful of counts. The rearrangement joins TRBV5-8 to TRBJ2-7, with D tentatively TRBD1 (6 bases). V lost 0 bases and J lost 5, with 9 bases in between. Germline assignment: CDR1 SGHTS and CDR2 YDEGEE. This CDR3 has 13 amino acids. CDR3 nucleotide sequence: TGTGCCAGCAGCTTGGGTAACAGGGACGAGCAGTACTTC. The encoded protein is CASSLGNRDEQYF.

This chain uses TRBV3-1 (or the pseudogene TRBV3-2) with TRBJ2-7; maybe TRBD2 (6 bases). Germline lookup yields CDR1 LGHDT and CDR2 YNNKEL (reference sequence). V was clipped by 3 bases and J by 2 bases, with 11 bases between them. This CDR3 contains 14 residues. The CDR3 coding sequence is TGTGCCAGCAGCCAGGGGGGAAGGGCCTACGAGCAGTACTTC. It encodes CASSQGGRAYEQYF.

The chain joins TRBV7-2 to TRBJ2-2; D may be TRBD2 (6 bases). Germline values: CDR1 SGHTA, CDR2 FQGNSA. The V end lost 5 bases, the J end lost 0 bases, and 16 bases lay between the germline ends. The CDR3 covers 17 residues. The CDR3 DNA follows: TGTGCCAGCAGCCGTAAATCTAGCGCTTCGAACACCGGGGAGCTGTTTTTT. Translating gives CASSRKSSASNTGELFF.

The chain links TRBV6-5 to TRBJ1-2, with 10 positions matching TRBD1. The V and J ends lost 5 bases and 6 bases, in that order; junction bases with no gene match: 9. CDR1 is MNHEY and CDR2 is SVGAGI in the germline V gene. The CDR3 is 15 residues long. The CDR3 region is CASSNPTGGGDGYTF. The CDR3 nucleotides are TGTGCCAGCAGTAACCCGACAGGGGGCGGGGATGGCTACACCTTC.

The V gene is TRBV28, the J gene TRBJ1-2; 7 nucleotides line up with TRBD1. V dropped 5 bases and J dropped 5; count of bases not matched to a gene: 2. CDR1 and CDR2 from the germline V gene are MDHEN and SYDVKM. The CDR3 sequence is 12 residues long. Written as DNA, the CDR3 is TGTGCCAGCAGTCAACAGGGGTATGGCTACACCTTC. The encoded protein is CASSQQGYGYTF.

The chain uses TRBV21-1 and TRBJ2-1; TRBD2 is taken as the D call from the table, unchecked against the DNA. TRBV21-1 is a pseudogene segment. There are 20 residues in the CDR3. CDR3 nucleotides: TGTGCCAGCAGCCAGTATCCTTTGGCTAGCGGGAGGGCCTATCACAATGAGCAGTTCTTC. Protein: CASSQYPLASGRAYHNEQFF.

This clone was seen more than once but under ten times. The rearrangement links TRBV6-5 to TRBJ1-2, with D perhaps TRBD1 (6 bases). Germline CDR1 reads MNHEY; CDR2 reads SVGAGI. Between the trimmed V and J ends, which lost 5 bases and 4 bases, there was a span of 14 bases. The CDR3 contains 14 residues. The CDR3 here is CASSPTGTTYGYTF. The CDR3 nucleotides are TGTGCCAGCAGTCCCACAGGGACGACCTATGGCTACACCTTC.

This clone was observed a handful of times. This rearrangement joins TRBV28 to TRBJ1-3, with TRBD1 matching over 7 bases. V dropped 5 bases and J dropped 0; count of bases not matched to a gene: 10. The CDR3 has 17 amino acids. The V gene's germline CDR1 is MDHEN and CDR2 SYDVKM. The CDR3, as DNA: TGTGCCAGCAGTCCCTCGACAGGGCAGACCTCTGGAAACACCATATATTTT. Residues: CASSPSTGQTSGNTIYF.

The chain links TRBV29-1 to TRBJ1-1, with 7 bases fitting TRBD1. The CDR3 is 10 residues long. Germline V lookup: CDR1 SQVTM, CDR2 ANQGSEA. After removal of 6 bases from V and 6 bases from J, the junction contained 1 base not matched to a gene. This CDR3 is CSVTGPEAFF. In DNA form, the CDR3 reads TGCAGCGTGACAGGGCCTGAAGCTTTCTTT.

The chain employs TRBV28 and TRBJ1-2, with D tentatively TRBD1 (6 bases). CDR1 is MDHEN, CDR2 SYDVKM, per germline. The length of the CDR3 is 14 residues. V lost 6 bases, J lost 4 bases, and 15 bases lay in between. CDR3 DNA: TGTGCCAGCAGGACATTAGGACAGACCTATGGCTACACCTTC. Amino acids: CASRTLGQTYGYTF.

The chain links TRBV28 to TRBJ1-1; TRBD1 agrees at 9 bases. Germline V gives CDR1 MDHEN, CDR2 SYDVKM. The CDR3 runs to 15 residues. Trimming cost V 7 bases and J 4 bases; bases outside gene matches: 10. The CDR3 protein is CASIKRQGGSTEAFF. Here the CDR3 DNA reads TGTGCCAGCATCAAAAGACAGGGGGGAAGCACTGAAGCTTTCTTT.

This chain joins TRBV9 and TRBJ1-2; D not resolved. CDR3 length: 16 residues. Trimming pared 3 bases from V and 0 bases from J, leaving 15 bases between. Germline-derived CDR1 and CDR2 are SGDLS and YYNGEE. The DNA for the CDR3 is TGTGCCAGCAGCGCAACACGAGGGAGGACTAACTATGGCTACACCTTC. Protein product: CASSATRGRTNYGYTF.